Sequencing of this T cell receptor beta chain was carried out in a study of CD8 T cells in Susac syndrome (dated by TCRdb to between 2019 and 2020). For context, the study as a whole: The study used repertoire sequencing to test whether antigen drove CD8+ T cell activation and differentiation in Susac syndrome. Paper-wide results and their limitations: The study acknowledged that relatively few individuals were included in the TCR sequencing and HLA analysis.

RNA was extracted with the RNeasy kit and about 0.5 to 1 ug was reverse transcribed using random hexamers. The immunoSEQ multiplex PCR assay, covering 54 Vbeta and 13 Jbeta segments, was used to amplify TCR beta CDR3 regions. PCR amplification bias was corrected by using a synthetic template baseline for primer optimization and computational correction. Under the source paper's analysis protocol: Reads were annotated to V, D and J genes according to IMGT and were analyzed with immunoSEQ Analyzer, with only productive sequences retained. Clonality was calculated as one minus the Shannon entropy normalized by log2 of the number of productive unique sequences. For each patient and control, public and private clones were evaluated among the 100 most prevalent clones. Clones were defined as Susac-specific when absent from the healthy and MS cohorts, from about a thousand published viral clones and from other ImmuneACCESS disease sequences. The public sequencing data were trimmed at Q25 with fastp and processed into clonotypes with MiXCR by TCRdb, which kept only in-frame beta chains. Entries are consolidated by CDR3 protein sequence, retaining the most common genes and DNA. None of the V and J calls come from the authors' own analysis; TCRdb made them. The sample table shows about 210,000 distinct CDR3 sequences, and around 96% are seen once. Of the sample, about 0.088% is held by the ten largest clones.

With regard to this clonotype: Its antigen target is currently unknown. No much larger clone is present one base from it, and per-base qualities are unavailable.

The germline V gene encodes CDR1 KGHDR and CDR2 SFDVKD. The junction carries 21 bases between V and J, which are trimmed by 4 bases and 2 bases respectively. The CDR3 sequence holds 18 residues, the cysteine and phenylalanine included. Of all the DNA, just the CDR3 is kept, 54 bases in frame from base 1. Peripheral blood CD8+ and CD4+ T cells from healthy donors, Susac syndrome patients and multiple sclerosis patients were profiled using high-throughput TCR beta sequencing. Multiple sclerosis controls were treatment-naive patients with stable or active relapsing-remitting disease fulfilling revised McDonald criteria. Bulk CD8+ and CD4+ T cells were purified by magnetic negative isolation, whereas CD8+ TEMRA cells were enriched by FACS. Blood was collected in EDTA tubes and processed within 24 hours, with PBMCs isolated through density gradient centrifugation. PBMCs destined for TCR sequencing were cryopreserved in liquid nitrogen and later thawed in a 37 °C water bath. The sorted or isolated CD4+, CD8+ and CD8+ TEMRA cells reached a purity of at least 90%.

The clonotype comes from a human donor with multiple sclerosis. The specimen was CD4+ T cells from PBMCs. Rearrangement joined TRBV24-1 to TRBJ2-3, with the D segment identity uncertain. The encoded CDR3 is CATSDYGVFGSLTDTQYF. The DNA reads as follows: TGTGCCACCAGTGACTATGGCGTGTTCGGCAGTCTCACAGATACGCAGTATTTT.